These 9 T cell receptor beta chains came from one sample sequenced in a study of blood T cells in healthy people across ages. Through a sample-barcoded 5' primer and a J-beta primer mix, a second PCR was run for roughly 6 to 11 cycles. TCRdb processed the 5' RACE reads anew with MiXCR; each CDR3 protein has one entry. The sample records 590,000 or so distinct CDR3 sequences, about 30% being singletons. The sequenced sample consisted of blood. The receptors stem from a woman of 80 years or more in good health.

J is TRBJ2-5 and V is TRBV28, with a tentative D call TRBD1 (7 bases). With 6 bases removed from V and 11 bases from J, the gap between germline ends came to 28 bases. This CDR3 contains 16 residues. Germline assignment: CDR1 MDHEN and CDR2 SYDVKM. The CDR3 loop is CASSSPQGGRSNEQYF. CDR3 sequence (DNA): TGTGCCAGCAGCTCACCTCAGGGGGGAAGAAGCAATGAGCAGTACTTC.

There are many counts of this clonotype. The chain is built from TRBV20-1 and TRBJ2-5, with a weak D call TRBD1 (5 bases). Germline lookup yields CDR1 DFQATT and CDR2 SNEGSKA (reference sequence). The CDR3 is made up of 15 amino acids. V was shortened by 6 bases and J by 0 bases, with 17 bases between the two germline ends. CDR3 nucleotide sequence: TGCAGTGCCTGGATTCAGGGAAGGTACCAAGAGACCCAGTACTTC. It encodes CSAWIQGRYQETQYF.

This rearrangement joins TRBV20-1 to TRBJ1-5; D is uncertain. V was shortened by 3 bases and J by 6 bases, with 15 bases between the two germline ends. CDR3 length equals 14 residues. Germline-derived CDR1 and CDR2 are DFQATT and SNEGSKA (reference sequence). The CDR3, as DNA: TGCAGTGCTAGTGAAAGGGCAACGAGTCAGCCCCAGCATTTT. It translates to CSASERATSQPQHF.

In its sample, this clonotype was seen many times. This chain links TRBV20-1 with TRBJ2-5; D call uncertain. CDR1 and CDR2 (germline): DFQATT, SNEGSKA (reference sequence). Trimming cost V 3 bases and J 5 bases, with 10 bases left between them. CDR3 length: 12 residues. Here the CDR3 DNA reads TGCAGTGCTAGCAGTCTCTTCGAGACCCAGTACTTC. It codes for CSASSLFETQYF.

This clonotype has at least ten counts. The V gene is TRBV6-2 or TRBV6-3, the J gene TRBJ2-2, with no clear D. The ends were cut back, 2 bases at V and 6 bases at J, with 10 bases in the middle. CDR3 length: 14 residues. CDR1 and CDR2 from the germline V gene are MNHEY and SVGEGT. DNA of the CDR3: TGTGCCAGCAGTTACCTAGGCGGAGCCGGGGAGCTGTTTTTT. It yields the protein CASSYLGGAGELFF.

About this clonotype: The germline gene is not matched at one end of the junction; a read error may be the cause. The rearrangement links TRBV5-1 to TRBJ1-2, with TRBD1 identical over 7 bases. Germline V CDR1 and CDR2: SGHRS, YFSETQ. This CDR3 region has 14 residues. The CDR3 sequence is CARSPGQQVYGYTF. The CDR3 DNA is TGCGCCCGCAGCCCGGGACAGCAAGTCTATGGCTACACCTTC.

As regards this clonotype: Being one base from a much bigger clone, this may be a read error. The chain is built from TRBV18 and TRBJ2-7; 8 nucleotides align to TRBD1. The DNA end is more similar to TRBJ2-5, so the J call may be wrong. Per the germline V gene, CDR1 is KGHSH and CDR2 is LQKENI. The CDR3 extends over 17 amino acids. The CDR3 coding sequence is TGTGCCAGCTCACCAAGCCTGGAGCCAGGGGGCTCGGAGACCCAGTACTTC. Its protein is CASSPSLEPGGSETQYF.

The CDR3 here is CTAGWNTEAFF. Written as DNA, the CDR3 is TGTACGGCGGGGTGGAACACTGAAGCTTTCTTT. The genes are TRBV6-1 and TRBJ1-1; D is unresolved. CDR1 MNHNS and CDR2 SASEGT come from the germline V gene. This CDR3 has 11 residues.

This clonotype was recorded at least ten times. V usage is TRBV5-1 and J usage is TRBJ1-2, with D possibly TRBD1 on 6 matching bases. The V and J ends lost 0 bases and 5 bases respectively, with 17 bases between them. The CDR3 sequence is 16 residues long. From germline, CDR1 is SGHRS and CDR2 YFSETQ. The CDR3 reads CASSLGQALSSYGYTF. The CDR3 region has the DNA TGCGCCAGCAGCTTGGGACAGGCCCTCTCCAGTTATGGCTACACCTTC.